This TCR beta chain was sequenced during a study of T cells in Graves' hyperthyroidism and ophthalmopathy. Looking at the study overall: Staff took peripheral blood when the initial diagnosis was made, before any treatment began. The study, taken as a whole, reports: A 13 V-J model separated ophthalmopathy from stable hyperthyroidism.

The CDR3 length is 16 residues. Trimming took 1 base from V and 1 from J, leaving 11 bases between them. Germline loops: CDR1 SGHVT, CDR2 SQSDAQ. Template material for amplifying TCR beta CDR3 regions consisted of RNA transcripts. TCR CDR3 underwent first-round RT-PCR with the HTBI primer set. TCRdb passed the multiplex PCR reads through MiXCR, listing each CDR3 protein once. This sample has 130,000 or so distinct CDR3 sequences, with approximately 20% found just once. This clonotype was observed at least ten times. Its antigen is as yet unknown. Subjects aged 18 to 65 presented with newly diagnosed hyperthyroidism of less than 2 months' duration. Fresh peripheral blood, approximately 9.6 ml, yielded the PBMCs.

The sequence was obtained from a woman aged 50 to 60 with Graves' hyperthyroidism that later progressed to Graves' ophthalmopathy. This chain uses TRBV7-4 with TRBJ2-4; no definite D call. The sequenced sample was blood. CDR3: CASSLVPSVAKNIQYF. CDR3 in DNA: TGTGCCAGCAGCTTAGTACCATCTGTGGCCAAAAACATTCAGTACTTC.